This TCR beta chain derives from a study of cytomegalovirus exposure and HLA in healthy donors. Across the study: T cells numbering 150 million to 200 million yielded some 110 million unique TCR beta sequences in an earlier analysis.

Study-level findings and limits: TCR beta sequences reportedly predicted most subjects' HLA-A and HLA-B alleles accurately.

The CDR3 has 11 amino acids. Trimming stripped 6 bases from V and 4 bases from J, with 4 bases between. Germline CDR1 and CDR2: MNHEY and SVGAGI. The PCR made use of 60 Vbeta and 13 Jbeta primers. Sequencing was performed with immunoSEQ multiplex PCR; in TCRdb, only in-frame clones are kept and a portion is missing. The sample lists 150,000 to 200,000 clones; 55% to 70% were seen once. Remarks on this clone: What it binds is unknown.

Healthy bone marrow donors made up the donor group. Material: PBMCs. The rearrangement uses TRBV6-5 and TRBJ1-3; no clear D. The clonotype comes from a woman in her thirties or forties in good health and CMV-seropositive. The CDR3 spells CASSVGNTIYF. DNA for the CDR3: TGTGCCAGCAGCGTCGGAAACACCATATATTTT.